The 5 T cell receptor beta chains below were found in one sample sequenced in a study of PD-1 blockade in classical Hodgkin lymphoma (dated by TCRdb to 2018 to 2020). The library was obtained by the immunoSEQ multiplex PCR assay. TCRdb's version of the immuneACCESS table is confined to in-frame rearrangements and falls short of the full clone set. An unresolved V gene accounts for under half of the shortfall where checked; the remainder is of unknown origin. This sample is represented by tens of thousands of clones; around nine tenths of them were singletons. Approximately 8% of the sample comes from the top ten. The meaning of the sample's time point label: cycle 4 day 1 (C4D1), after 5 to 7 weeks of nivolumab. Relapse after autologous stem cell transplantation had occurred in all trial patients, and cohorts A, B and C were distinguished by prior brentuximab vedotin exposure. Sequenced here: peripheral blood mononuclear cells (PBMCs), sampled before the fourth cycle of nivolumab. Receptor source: a human donor with classical Hodgkin lymphoma.

The chain links TRBV7-9 to TRBJ2-7; 12 positions match TRBD1. The V gene end was trimmed by 5 bases and the J gene end by 4 bases; junction bases not matched to a gene: 6. The CDR3 runs 15 residues. Germline CDR1 is SEHNR and CDR2 is FQNEAQ (reference sequence). The CDR3 sequence: CASSLGQGAVYEQYF. The CDR3, as DNA: TGTGCCAGCAGCCTGGGACAGGGGGCGGTGTACGAGCAGTACTTC.

This CDR3 is CASSLKYGRLYEQYF. CDR3 coding DNA: TGTGCCAGCAGCTTAAAGTACGGGAGACTCTACGAGCAGTACTTC. The chain uses TRBV7-7 and TRBJ2-7, with D perhaps TRBD2 (6 bases). CDR3 length: 15 residues. Germline loops: CDR1 SSHAT, CDR2 FNYEAQ (reference sequence). V shed 2 bases and J shed 3 bases, with 14 bases lying between them.

V and J are TRBV10-3 and TRBJ2-7, with a possible D match to TRBD1 (6 bases). Per the germline V gene, CDR1 is ENHRY and CDR2 is SYGVKD. CDR3 size: 15 residues. V dropped 2 bases and J dropped 2 bases, with 13 bases sitting between them. The CDR3, as DNA: TGTGCCATCAGTGAGACCGGGACACCCACCTACGAGCAGTACTTC. It codes for CAISETGTPTYEQYF.

The rearrangement uses TRBV18 and TRBJ2-7; D may be TRBD2 (5 bases). The CDR3 loop spans 15 amino acids. Trimming removed 3 bases at V and 3 bases at J, with 15 bases between. CDR1 and CDR2 (germline): KGHSH, LQKENI. CDR3 bases: TGTGCCAGCTCACCCGGAGGTCAAACGGGCTACGAGCAGTACTTC. The encoded protein is CASSPGGQTGYEQYF.

The chain links TRBV7-9 to TRBJ2-1, with TRBD2 matching 10 bases. The CDR3 runs to 15 residues. From germline, CDR1 is SEHNR and CDR2 FQNEAQ (reference sequence). The V segment lost 5 bases and the J segment 0 bases; nucleotides outside the gene matches: 1. Here the CDR3 DNA reads TGTGCCAGCAGCCCTAGCGGGAGCTCCTACAATGAGCAGTTCTTC. This gives the protein CASSPSGSSYNEQFF.